One and the same sample provided the 5 T cell receptor beta chains below, sequenced in a study of response to subunit inactivated influenza vaccine. TCRdb re-derived calls from the RT-PCR reads in MiXCR, one entry per CDR3 protein. The sample consists of roughly 710,000 distinct CDR3 sequences, about 14% of them appearing once. Sequences were derived from PBMCs from blood, sampled approximately 15 days before vaccination. These receptors came from a man aged 45-60 years who received an inactivated influenza vaccine.

Only a few counts were recorded for this clonotype. This chain connects TRBV29-1 to TRBJ2-7, with 8 bases matching TRBD1. This CDR3 region has 14 residues. Germline CDR1 is SQVTM and CDR2 is ANQGSEA. The trim removed 6 bases at V and 5 bases at J, leaving 12 bases unmatched. For the CDR3, the DNA is TGCAGCGTGGCACGGACAGGGCAGGGCGACGAGCAGTACTTC. Translating gives CSVARTGQGDEQYF.

A few counts support this clonotype. V is TRBV27 and J is TRBJ2-7; 8 bases map to TRBD2. After removal of 5 bases from V and 0 bases from J, the junction contained 6 bases not matched to a gene. This CDR3 is 15 amino acids long. Germline assignment: CDR1 MNHEY and CDR2 SMNVEV (reference sequence). CDR3 sequence reads: CASSKLAVSSYEQYF. In DNA, the CDR3 is TGTGCCAGCAGTAAACTAGCGGTGAGCTCCTACGAGCAGTACTTC.

This chain links TRBV13 with TRBJ2-4; 8 positions agree with TRBD2. The CDR3 is made up of 18 amino acids. Trimming cost V 4 bases and J 2 bases; bases outside gene matches: 13. CDR1 is PRHDT and CDR2 is FYEKMQ in the germline V gene (reference sequence). CDR3 sequence: CASSSRLSGRPPKNIQYF. The CDR3 bases are TGTGCCAGCAGCTCGCGCCTGAGCGGGAGACCCCCCAAAAACATTCAGTACTTC. Together with reference TRBV13 and TRBJ2-4, the CDR3 gives the full variable domain: AAGVIQSPRHLIKEKRETATLKCYPIPRHDTVYWYQQGPGQDPQFLISFYEKMQSDKGSIPDRFSAQQFSDYHSELNMSSLELGDSALYFCASSSRLSGRPPKNIQYFGAGTRLSVL.

This clonotype has just a few counts. The chain links TRBV6-2 or TRBV6-3 to TRBJ2-1, with D possibly called TRBD1 or TRBD2 (6 bases each). The germline V gene has CDR1 MNHEY and CDR2 SVGEGT. Trimming pared 7 bases from V and 6 bases from J, leaving 10 bases between. This CDR3 comprises 12 residues. The CDR3 loop reads CASTEGGNEQFF. CDR3 bases: TGTGCCAGCACAGAGGGGGGCAATGAGCAGTTCTTC.

This chain joins TRBV12-3 or TRBV12-4 and TRBJ2-5; 14 bases match TRBD2. Losses at the gene ends were 6 bases for V and 5 bases for J; bases not matched to a gene: 8. CDR3 length: 16 amino acids. The CDR3 reads CASSDTGLAGDETQYF. The CDR3, as DNA: TGTGCCAGCAGCGACACGGGACTAGCGGGAGACGAGACCCAGTACTTC.